The rows below give T cell receptor beta chains drawn from one sample of a study of T cell responses to AZD1222 COVID-19 vaccine. Method: immunoSEQ multiplex PCR; TCRdb's copy keeps in-frame clones and lacks some. The profile covers 95,000 to 150,000 clones, with roughly 84% appearing a single time and about 1.2% taken by the ten largest. Sequenced here: peripheral blood, sampled on day 0 of AZD1222 vaccination. The source is an adult in good health. Each CDR3 is given with its conserved first and last residue. The D gene is left open where the match is weak. Rows may omit the clone size; those that give it use once, few, many or a size class.

j_gene: TRBJ1-2; d_gene: TRBD1; v_gene: TRBV9; abundance: few; CDR3aa: CASSVGDSTLGGYTF; CDR3nt: TGTGCCAGCAGCGTAGGGGACAGTACCCTGGGAGGCTACACCTTC
j_gene: TRBJ2-4; d_gene: NA; v_gene: TRBV3-1/TRBV3-2; abundance: once; CDR3aa: CASSPRDRQQYF; CDR3nt: TGTGCCAGCAGCCCCCGGGACCGGCAACAGTACTTC
j_gene: TRBJ1-5; d_gene: TRBD1; v_gene: TRBV6-1; abundance: NA; CDR3aa: CASSESRLQGYNQPQHF; CDR3nt: TGTGCCAGCAGTGAATCCCGGTTACAGGGGTACAATCAGCCCCAGCATTTT
j_gene: TRBJ2-1; d_gene: NA; v_gene: TRBV5-5; abundance: NA; CDR3aa: CASSWSGGSYNEQFF; CDR3nt: TGTGCCAGCAGCTGGTCAGGGGGGTCCTACAATGAGCAGTTCTTC
j_gene: TRBJ1-2; d_gene: NA; v_gene: TRBV19; abundance: NA; CDR3aa: CASSIRADGYTF; CDR3nt: TGTGCCAGTAGTATAAGGGCCGATGGCTACACCTTC
j_gene: TRBJ2-2; d_gene: NA; v_gene: TRBV6-5; abundance: NA; CDR3aa: CASSYVGQFNGELFF; CDR3nt: TGTGCCAGCAGTTACGTCGGCCAGTTTAACGGGGAGCTGTTTTTT
j_gene: TRBJ2-7; d_gene: NA; v_gene: TRBV11-2; abundance: NA; CDR3aa: CASSTIRGQSTTHEQYF; CDR3nt: TGTGCCAGCAGCACCATCCGAGGACAGAGTACCACCCACGAGCAGTACTTC
j_gene: TRBJ2-2; d_gene: NA; v_gene: TRBV6-6; abundance: NA; CDR3aa: CASSYSREGELFF; CDR3nt: TGTGCCAGCAGTTACTCAAGAGAGGGGGAGCTGTTTTTT
j_gene: TRBJ1-3; d_gene: NA; v_gene: TRBV19; abundance: NA; CDR3aa: CASSNTAISGNTIYF; CDR3nt: TGTGCCAGTAGTAACACAGCGATTTCTGGAAACACCATATATTTT
j_gene: TRBJ1-2; d_gene: TRBD1; v_gene: TRBV6-5; abundance: few; CDR3aa: CASTFLGGQTAGYTF; CDR3nt: TGTGCCAGCACCTTCCTAGGGGGACAGACGGCTGGCTACACCTTC
j_gene: TRBJ2-2; d_gene: NA; v_gene: TRBV19; abundance: NA; CDR3aa: CASRPAGPPNTGELFF; CDR3nt: TGTGCCAGTAGGCCTGCGGGGCCCCCGAACACCGGGGAGCTGTTTTTT
j_gene: TRBJ1-5; d_gene: NA; v_gene: TRBV4-1; abundance: NA; CDR3aa: CASSQQAPQPQHF; CDR3nt: TGCGCCAGCAGCCAACAGGCCCCTCAGCCCCAGCATTTT
j_gene: TRBJ1-2; d_gene: NA; v_gene: TRBV20-1; abundance: NA; CDR3aa: CSAGAIYGYTF; CDR3nt: TGCAGTGCTGGGGCTATCTATGGCTACACCTTC
j_gene: TRBJ2-7; d_gene: TRBD1; v_gene: TRBV4-1; abundance: NA; CDR3aa: CASSASGTGEGYEQYF; CDR3nt: TGCGCCAGCAGCGCCTCCGGAACAGGGGAAGGCTACGAGCAGTACTTC
j_gene: TRBJ1-1; d_gene: NA; v_gene: TRBV5-6; abundance: NA; CDR3aa: CASSSRYTEAFF; CDR3nt: TGTGCCAGCAGCTCCCGATACACTGAAGCTTTCTTT
j_gene: TRBJ2-2; d_gene: TRBD2; v_gene: TRBV7-7; abundance: NA; CDR3aa: CASSFGLAGGTGELFF; CDR3nt: TGTGCCAGCAGCTTCGGACTAGCGGGGGGAACCGGGGAGCTGTTTTTT
j_gene: TRBJ1-1; d_gene: NA; v_gene: TRBV5-6; abundance: NA; CDR3aa: CASSVDPNTEAFF; CDR3nt: TGTGCCAGCAGCGTTGACCCGAACACTGAAGCTTTCTTT
j_gene: TRBJ1-2; d_gene: TRBD1; v_gene: TRBV6-1; abundance: NA; CDR3aa: CASSDQGGAYGYTF; CDR3nt: TGTGCCAGCAGTGACCAAGGGGGCGCCTATGGCTACACCTTC
j_gene: TRBJ2-7; d_gene: NA; v_gene: TRBV7-2; abundance: NA; CDR3aa: CASSFLGQANYEQYF; CDR3nt: TGTGCCAGCAGCTTTTTGGGGCAGGCTAACTACGAGCAGTACTTC
j_gene: TRBJ2-7; d_gene: NA; v_gene: TRBV18; abundance: NA; CDR3aa: CASSPSQGRGRSHEQYF; CDR3nt: TGTGCCAGCTCACCATCCCAGGGACGAGGGAGGTCCCACGAGCAGTACTTC
j_gene: TRBJ1-5; d_gene: TRBD1; v_gene: TRBV18; abundance: NA; CDR3aa: CASSPGQVANQPQHF; CDR3nt: TGTGCCAGCTCACCGGGACAGGTCGCCAATCAGCCCCAGCATTTT
j_gene: TRBJ2-7; d_gene: NA; v_gene: TRBV11-2; abundance: NA; CDR3aa: CASSLSLDYEQYF; CDR3nt: TGTGCCAGCAGCTTATCGTTAGATTACGAGCAGTACTTC
j_gene: TRBJ1-5; d_gene: NA; v_gene: TRBV19; abundance: NA; CDR3aa: CASLDGSNQPQHF; CDR3nt: TGTGCCAGCTTAGACGGTAGCAATCAGCCCCAGCATTTT
j_gene: TRBJ2-5; d_gene: NA; v_gene: TRBV20-1; abundance: NA; CDR3aa: CSASPRPGETQYF; CDR3nt: TGCAGTGCTAGTCCCAGGCCGGGAGAGACCCAGTACTTC
j_gene: TRBJ2-7; d_gene: NA; v_gene: TRBV12-3/TRBV12-4; abundance: NA; CDR3aa: CASSYTQYEQYF; CDR3nt: TGTGCCAGCAGTTACACTCAGTACGAGCAGTACTTC
j_gene: TRBJ2-4; d_gene: TRBD2; v_gene: TRBV27; abundance: once; CDR3aa: CASTSGNIQYF; CDR3nt: TGTGCCAGCACTAGCGGAAACATTCAGTACTTC
j_gene: TRBJ1-1; d_gene: NA; v_gene: TRBV5-1; abundance: NA; CDR3aa: CASSLEGNTEAFF; CDR3nt: TGCGCCAGCAGCTTGGAAGGGAACACTGAAGCTTTCTTT
j_gene: TRBJ1-3; d_gene: NA; v_gene: TRBV12-3/TRBV12-4; abundance: NA; CDR3aa: CASSFYSGNTIYF; CDR3nt: TGTGCCAGCAGTTTCTACTCTGGAAACACCATATATTTT
j_gene: TRBJ1-1; d_gene: NA; v_gene: TRBV19; abundance: NA; CDR3aa: CASSPNRAEAFF; CDR3nt: TGTGCCAGTAGTCCCAACAGGGCTGAAGCTTTCTTT
j_gene: TRBJ1-1; d_gene: NA; v_gene: TRBV27; abundance: NA; CDR3aa: CASSLDRTGTEAFF; CDR3nt: TGTGCCAGCAGTTTGGACCGAACGGGAACTGAAGCTTTCTTT
j_gene: TRBJ2-5; d_gene: NA; v_gene: TRBV28; abundance: NA; CDR3aa: CASSPPKFQETQYF; CDR3nt: TGTGCCAGCAGTCCTCCCAAATTCCAGGAGACCCAGTACTTC
j_gene: TRBJ2-7; d_gene: NA; v_gene: TRBV6-2/TRBV6-3; abundance: NA; CDR3aa: CASSYLGTSYYEQYF; CDR3nt: TGTGCCAGCAGTTACTTAGGGACATCCTACTACGAGCAGTACTTC
j_gene: TRBJ2-2; d_gene: TRBD2; v_gene: TRBV27; abundance: NA; CDR3aa: CASTRLAGATGELFF; CDR3nt: TGTGCCAGCACCCGACTAGCGGGGGCCACCGGGGAGCTGTTTTTT
j_gene: TRBJ1-1; d_gene: NA; v_gene: TRBV12-3/TRBV12-4; abundance: NA; CDR3aa: CASSWGGFRGAFF; CDR3nt: TGTGCCAGCAGTTGGGGGGGTTTTCGGGGAGCTTTCTTT
j_gene: TRBJ1-2; d_gene: NA; v_gene: TRBV5-4; abundance: once; CDR3aa: CASSLDSYGYTF; CDR3nt: TGTGCCAGCAGCTTGGACAGCTATGGCTACACCTTC
j_gene: TRBJ2-1; d_gene: TRBD2; v_gene: TRBV5-1; abundance: NA; CDR3aa: CASSQGLAGNEQFF; CDR3nt: TGCGCCAGCAGCCAGGGACTAGCAGGCAATGAGCAGTTCTTC
j_gene: TRBJ1-1; d_gene: TRBD1; v_gene: TRBV19; abundance: NA; CDR3aa: CATEYAGTGNTEAFF; CDR3nt: TGTGCCACCGAATACGCAGGGACAGGGAACACTGAAGCTTTCTTT
j_gene: TRBJ2-2; d_gene: NA; v_gene: TRBV28; abundance: NA; CDR3aa: CASRGWGSDTGELFF; CDR3nt: TGTGCCAGCAGGGGGTGGGGTAGTGACACCGGGGAGCTGTTTTTT
j_gene: TRBJ1-5; d_gene: NA; v_gene: TRBV5-1; abundance: NA; CDR3aa: CASSSTGGSNQPQHF; CDR3nt: TGCGCCAGCAGCTCTACTGGAGGCAGCAATCAGCCCCAGCATTTT
j_gene: TRBJ1-2; d_gene: NA; v_gene: TRBV7-9; abundance: NA; CDR3aa: CASSGGGVNYGYTF; CDR3nt: TGTGCCAGCAGCGGGGGAGGAGTCAACTATGGCTACACCTTC
j_gene: TRBJ1-1; d_gene: NA; v_gene: TRBV18; abundance: NA; CDR3aa: CASSQAGQHMNTEAFF; CDR3nt: TGTGCCAGCTCACAAGCCGGACAGCACATGAACACTGAAGCTTTCTTT
j_gene: TRBJ1-5; d_gene: NA; v_gene: TRBV11-2; abundance: NA; CDR3aa: CASSLGRNSNQPQHF; CDR3nt: TGTGCCAGCAGCTTGGGAAGGAATAGCAATCAGCCCCAGCATTTT
j_gene: TRBJ1-6; d_gene: NA; v_gene: TRBV7-8; abundance: NA; CDR3aa: CASSPYRSSPLHF; CDR3nt: TGTGCCAGCAGTCCTTATCGGAGTTCACCCCTCCACTTT
j_gene: TRBJ2-7; d_gene: TRBD1; v_gene: TRBV10-1; abundance: NA; CDR3aa: CASSDRTGPNEQYF; CDR3nt: TGCGCCAGCAGTGACCGGACAGGACCCAACGAGCAGTACTTC
j_gene: TRBJ1-2; d_gene: TRBD1; v_gene: TRBV4-1; abundance: NA; CDR3aa: CASSQDPYPQGANYGYTF; CDR3nt: TGCGCCAGCAGCCAAGATCCTTACCCACAGGGGGCTAACTATGGCTACACCTTC
j_gene: TRBJ2-3; d_gene: NA; v_gene: TRBV19; abundance: once; CDR3aa: CASTLGLGDTQYF; CDR3nt: TGTGCCAGTACCCTGGGTCTGGGAGATACGCAGTATTTT
j_gene: TRBJ2-7; d_gene: TRBD1; v_gene: TRBV6-5; abundance: once; CDR3aa: CASSLLRQGWYEQYF; CDR3nt: TGTGCCAGCAGTCTACTCCGACAGGGGTGGTACGAGCAGTACTTC
j_gene: TRBJ1-2; d_gene: TRBD1; v_gene: TRBV2; abundance: NA; CDR3aa: CASKETGVFYYGYTF; CDR3nt: TGTGCCAGCAAGGAGACAGGGGTATTTTACTATGGCTACACCTTC
j_gene: TRBJ2-3; d_gene: NA; v_gene: TRBV6-2/TRBV6-3; abundance: NA; CDR3aa: CASSQWTFTDTQYF; CDR3nt: TGTGCCAGCAGTCAATGGACTTTCACAGATACGCAGTATTTT
j_gene: TRBJ1-6; d_gene: NA; v_gene: TRBV10-1; abundance: NA; CDR3aa: CARTGQGSSYNSPLHF; CDR3nt: TGCGCCCGGACGGGGCAGGGCAGCTCCTATAATTCACCCCTCCACTTT